The present entry profiles one TCR beta chain with its context. This clone has a single count. This receptor's antigen is unknown. Base qualities are not recorded, but no much larger clone differs from it by a single base. The CDR3 runs 18 amino acids, cysteine and phenylalanine included. Of all the DNA, just the CDR3 is kept, 54 bases in frame from base 1. Trimming takes 3 bases off V and 8 bases off J; junction bases not matched to a gene: 16. From the germline V gene (reference sequence), CDR1 is LNHNV and CDR2 is YYDKDF. These data come from a study of cytotoxic CD8 clonotypes in ibrutinib-treated CLL (dated by TCRdb to the early 2020s). Regarding the complete study: In this cohort, around 15 patients were treatment-naive and about a dozen were relapsed/refractory, while some 18 had unmutated IGHV. Partial responses were observed in roughly 24 patients and complete responses in 2; after a median follow-up of 68 months, remission was maintained in approximately 14 patients and progression was observed in approximately 12. Samples at response were collected after a median of roughly twelve months of treatment, with a range of about 6 to 36 months. Samples averaged approximately 250,000 productive templates and about 94,000 productive rearrangements. Longitudinal samples were obtainable from about 30% of the roughly 86 participants in the trial. Cryopreserved peripheral blood mononuclear cells were obtained prior to treatment, at the time of response, and at either disease progression or sustained remission. Points the paper makes about the study in general: Public clonotypes were rare and either shrank or stayed stable during treatment, and the rise in clonality at ibrutinib response reflected expansion of private clonotypes. Sampling times were not matched between patients in sustained remission and patients whose disease was progressing, and lymph node repertoires were not examined. Baseline clonality was found to be higher than that of age-matched healthy donors and was strongly correlated with circulating CD8+ T-cell counts. At ibrutinib response clonality went up, during sustained remission it held steady, and at progression it dropped back toward baseline.

For TCR beta library preparation, roughly 2 micrograms of genomic DNA were extracted from the cryopreserved PBMCs. Longitudinal blood samples from CLL patients receiving ibrutinib monotherapy were subjected to high-throughput TCR beta sequencing. The patients were enrolled in a single-center, open-label phase 2 trial of ibrutinib monotherapy. On a MiSeq, deep resolution sequencing aimed for a depth between 1 in 1 million and 1 in 200,000 T cells, with each clonotype covered approximately 10x on average. The immunoSEQ hsTCRB Kit was used to generate the TCR beta libraries. The authors processed their data as follows. ImmunoSEQ Data Assistant and ImmunoSEQ Analyzer were used for data analysis, and V, D and J genes were assigned according to IMGT definitions. Clonality, with values ranging from 0 to 1, was calculated as one minus the normalized Shannon entropy of productive rearrangement frequencies. Public clonotype analysis was restricted to overrepresented clonotypes comprising at least 0.05% of each patient's repertoire. Approximately 13 age-matched healthy donor repertoires from immuneACCESS served as clonality controls. Drawn from immuneACCESS, this table holds only the in-frame rearrangements with V and J called that TCRdb kept. Clones are partly lost; checked studies trace under half to an unresolved V gene and leave the rest unexplained. The V and J calls and clone size were taken over from that table, and D and trimming were inferred from the DNA. The sample has about 16,000 clones on record, approximately 67% of them singletons. The leading ten clones occupy more than 15% of the sample.

Sequenced here: PBMCs, sampled before ibrutinib treatment. The chain is assembled from TRBV15 and TRBJ2-3, with 11 central nucleotides matching TRBD2. This TCR derives from a human donor with chronic lymphocytic leukemia. CDR3 region: CATSSKRNSGGASGTQYF. The DNA sequence is given as TGTGCCACCAGCAGTAAAAGGAATAGCGGGGGGGCCTCTGGTACGCAGTATTTT.